This T cell receptor beta chain was documented in a study of Graves' ophthalmopathy and Graves' hyperthyroidism. Across the whole study: Blood was drawn at initial diagnosis, before any treatment.

Study conclusions and caveats: This model predicted ophthalmopathy progression (sensitivity 70% to 71%, specificity about 72%).

Of note for this clonotype: Its antigen is unknown.

Investigators amplified TCR beta CDR3 regions from RNA transcripts. A first-round RT-PCR used HTBI primers, followed by a second-round multiplex PCR. MiXCR, applied by TCRdb to the multiplex PCR reads, yields one record per CDR3 protein. Of 35,000 to 50,000 distinct CDR3 sequences listed, 50% are singletons. The CDR3 totals 14 residues. J lost 10 bases, V lost 1 base, and 5 bases had no gene match. The germline CDR1 and CDR2 sequences are DFQATT and SNEGSKA (reference sequence). Input material: peripheral blood. The chain carries TRBV20-1 and TRBJ2-1; 12 nucleotides line up with TRBD1. The clonotype originates from an adult woman with stable Graves' hyperthyroidism. The CDR3 DNA sequence: TGCAGTGCTAGAGGGGACAGGGGGCACGGGGAGCAGTTCTTC. It codes for CSARGDRGHGEQFF.